The following is a TCR beta chain sequence with its context. There is no known antigen for this receptor. Base qualities are not at hand, and no much larger clone is one base apart. CDR1 SGHNT and CDR2 YYREEE are derived from the germline V gene (reference sequence). V drops 4 bases and J drops 9 bases, leaving 14 bases in between. From the cysteine up to the phenylalanine, the CDR3 has a length of 13 residues. Solely the CDR3 DNA is kept, with 39 bases framed from the first base. This sample is drawn from a study of T cell repertoires in aging, cancer and after chemotherapy (dated by TCRdb to the late 2010s). Background for the entire study: Donors were distributed across six age groups ranging from 30 or younger to 70 or older, with at least three individuals included per group. Paired pre- and post-chemotherapy samples in the hematological group came from chronic lymphocytic leukemia patients treated with fludarabine- or bendamustine-based regimens. Roughly 10 million TCR reads were contained in the full dataset. To examine immunoaging and T cell reconstitution after chemotherapy, the study profiled TCR beta repertoires in peripheral blood from healthy donors and cancer patients. Alongside around 97 healthy donors serving as a reference group, the cohort included approximately 220 cancer patients, of whom roughly 90 had hematological cancers and 120 to 130 had solid cancers.

Rearranged TRB sequences spanning V, D and J segments were amplified in a multiplex touch-down PCR with a mixed TRB-A/B primer pool. Illumina adapters and sample indices were added to the amplicons in two consecutive PCR reactions performed with Phusion HS II polymerase. After gel purification with the NucleoSpin Gel and PCR Clean-up kit, the amplicons were checked using Qubit and an Agilent 2100 Bioanalyzer. Sequencing of the libraries was done on an Illumina MiSeq with paired-end, single-indexed 600-cycle runs. The paper's processing steps were these. MiXCR versions 2.12 and 3.0.5 were used to process the TRB sequences. Each unique CDR3 nucleotide sequence counted as one clone, and only productive sequences with at least two reads were retained. Repertoire metrics included Shannon diversity, evenness, clonality (one minus evenness), and alpha-parameterized diversity profiles from alpha 0 to 5. The IGoR algorithm was used to calculate generation probabilities of clones in the paired pre- and post-chemotherapy samples. The public reads were run again by TCRdb, first through fastp at Q25 and then through MiXCR, and only productive beta chains were kept. Each entry is one CDR3 protein sequence, shown with its most common DNA and genes. The V and J calls follow TCRdb's processing rather than the paper's. The sample table shows over a thousand distinct CDR3 sequences, and around 54% are seen once. The ten biggest clones cover 82% of the sample.

TCR beta rearrangements were amplified from genomic DNA extracted from peripheral blood rather than from sorted cells or RNA. Here is what the overall study found, with its caveats: An increase in median generation probability over the chemotherapy interval was observed in both cancer cohorts, suggesting that the repertoire was reconstituted through rebound thymic output. Declining TCR diversity with age in healthy donors was mainly explained by loss of richness; in cancer patients, loss of evenness also contributed. Hematological cancer patients had infiltration of lymphoid organs, and this infiltration may itself impair thymic emigration or peripheral T cell expansion. The authors noted that the repertoire data do not allow conclusions about immunological memory after chemotherapy. Untreated patients with hematological or solid cancers showed significantly lower blood TCR diversity and higher clonality than age-matched healthy donors.

Input material: blood. The TCR sequence derives from a human donor with a blood cancer. The chain uses TRBV5-4 and TRBJ2-1; the D gene is not confidently resolved. The DNA sequence is as follows: TGTGCCAGCAGCGTTGACCCCCAGTTTGAGCAGTTCTTC. Translated, it gives CASSVDPQFEQFF.